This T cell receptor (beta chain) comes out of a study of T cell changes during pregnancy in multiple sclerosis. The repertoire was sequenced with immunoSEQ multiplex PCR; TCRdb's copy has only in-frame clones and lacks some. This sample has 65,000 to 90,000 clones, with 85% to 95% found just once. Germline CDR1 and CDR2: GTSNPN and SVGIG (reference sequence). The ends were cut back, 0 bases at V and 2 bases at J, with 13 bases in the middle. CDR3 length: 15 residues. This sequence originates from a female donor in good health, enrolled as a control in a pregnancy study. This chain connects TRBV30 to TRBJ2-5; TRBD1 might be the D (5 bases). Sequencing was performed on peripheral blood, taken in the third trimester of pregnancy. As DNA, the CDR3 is TGTGCCTGGAGTGTAGGTTCTGGGGCTCAAGAGACCCAGTACTTC. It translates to CAWSVGSGAQETQYF. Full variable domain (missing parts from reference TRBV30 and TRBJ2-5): SQTIHQWPATLVQPVGSPLSLECTVEGTSNPNLYWYRQAAGRGLQLLFYSVGIGQISSEVPQNLSASRPQDRQFILSSKKLLLSDSGFYLCAWSVGSGAQETQYFGPGTRLLVL.